This TCR beta chain was captured by sequencing in a study of breast tumors, draining lymph nodes, adjacent tissues. Study results and caveats: Findings are consistent with lymph node origin and intratumoral expansion of most tumor T cells. Compared with lymph nodes, tumors were less diverse; compared with nontumor tissue, more.

With regard to this clonotype: The antigen is unknown.

Trimming took 3 bases from V and 2 from J; bases not matched to a gene: 5. This CDR3 has 15 residues. Per germline, CDR1 DFQATT and CDR2 SNEGSKA (reference sequence). TCRdb re-called the multiplex PCR reads through MiXCR, storing one row per CDR3 protein. The sample carries approximately 28,000 distinct CDR3 sequences, 63% recorded once. The chain carries TRBV20-1 and TRBJ2-2; TRBD1 aligns across 8 bases. Specimen: breast tumor tissue. The sequence was obtained from a female donor with breast cancer. Some clones in this sample may be carry-over from other donors' samples. CDR3 bases: TGCAGTGCTAGCCCCGGGACAGGAAACACCGGGGAGCTGTTTTTT. Translating it yields CSASPGTGNTGELFF.